The source of this T cell receptor (beta chain) is a study of blood T cell repertoires in COVID-19 (TCRdb year 2020). The study in broad terms: The collaborator samples originated in the United States, Italy and Spain and spanned the acute and convalescent phases of COVID-19. The prospective study material was composed of cDNA or gDNA derived from T cells, B-cell-depleted T cells, or PBMCs. Subjects who had been exposed to COVID-19, were actively infected with it, or had recovered from it provided the deeply sampled blood TCRbeta repertoires that made up the dataset. The repertoires were released in a freely available public database meant as a resource for research on the immune response to SARS-CoV-2. Samples were obtained from the ongoing ImmuneRACE study (first 160 participants) and from some 1,300 subjects provided by 6 global collaborators. Sample metadata almost always included a de-identified subject ID, COVID-19 status, age in years and sex. Where available, HLA class I and class II types were taken from metadata supplied by the sample provider and were not determined by assay-based typing.

Concerning this clone itself: What antigen it recognizes has not been identified. Base qualities are missing; no much larger clone stands one base away.

After removal of 0 bases from V and 0 bases from J, the junction retains 4 bases not matched to a gene. Its CDR3 holds 16 amino acids, cysteine through phenylalanine. Only the CDR3 DNA stays, 48 bases, in frame from base 1. From a lookup of the germline V gene, CDR1 and CDR2 are SGDLS and YYNGEE. Another Seattle source contributed samples from volunteer blood donors who had recovered from COVID-19. Whole blood was collected in K2EDTA tubes by collaborating institutions according to the institutions' own protocols. For TCRbeta analysis, collaborator samples were shipped as frozen whole blood, as isolated PBMCs, or as DNA extracted from either sample type. Broad study findings and their caveats: The amount of clinical and demographic metadata varied by source and participant and was provided uncurated.

The immunoSEQ Assay, a bias-controlled multiplex PCR, was used to amplify TCRbeta CDR3 regions from genomic DNA. In the source study's methods: Within the assay, amplification of reference gene primers was used to estimate how many nucleated cells each sample contained. To quantify the absolute abundance of each unique TCRbeta CDR3 rearrangement, sequence reads were collapsed and filtered. Productive Simpson clonality was computed per sample as the square root of Simpson's diversity index over productive rearrangements. The immuneACCESS repertoire file appears here via TCRdb, limited to in-frame rearrangements. These files lack a portion of the clones; in checked studies, under half of the deficit traces to unresolved V genes, and the cause of the others is not known. Clonal size and the V and J genes are those of that table, whereas D and trimming came from the DNA. The sample profile shows roughly 240,000 clones; around four fifths of them were found once. Over 4.5% of the sample is taken by the ten largest.

The sequenced sample consisted of peripheral blood. The clonotype comes from a man in his sixties who had recovered from COVID-19. The sequence links TRBV9 to TRBJ2-7, and TRBD1 aligns with 9 junction nucleotides. The nucleotides are TGTGCCAGCAGCGTAGCTGGGACAGGGAGCTCCTACGAGCAGTACTTC. Translated, it reads CASSVAGTGSSYEQYF.